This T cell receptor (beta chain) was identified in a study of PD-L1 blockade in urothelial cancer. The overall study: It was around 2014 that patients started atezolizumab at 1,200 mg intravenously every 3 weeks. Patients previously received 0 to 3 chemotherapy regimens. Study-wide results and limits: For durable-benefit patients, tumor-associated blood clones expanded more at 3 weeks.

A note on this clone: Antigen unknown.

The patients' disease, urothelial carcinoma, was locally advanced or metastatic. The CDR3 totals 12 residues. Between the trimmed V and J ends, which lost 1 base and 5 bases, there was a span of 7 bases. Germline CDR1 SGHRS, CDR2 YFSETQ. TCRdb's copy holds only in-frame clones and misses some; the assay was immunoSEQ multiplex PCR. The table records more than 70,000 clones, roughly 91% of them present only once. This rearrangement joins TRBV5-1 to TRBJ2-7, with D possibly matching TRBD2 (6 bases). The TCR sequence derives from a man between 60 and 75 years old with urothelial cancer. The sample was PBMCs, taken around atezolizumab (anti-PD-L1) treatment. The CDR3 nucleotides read TGCGCCAGCAGCTTGACTAGCAACGAGCAGTACTTC. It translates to CASSLTSNEQYF.